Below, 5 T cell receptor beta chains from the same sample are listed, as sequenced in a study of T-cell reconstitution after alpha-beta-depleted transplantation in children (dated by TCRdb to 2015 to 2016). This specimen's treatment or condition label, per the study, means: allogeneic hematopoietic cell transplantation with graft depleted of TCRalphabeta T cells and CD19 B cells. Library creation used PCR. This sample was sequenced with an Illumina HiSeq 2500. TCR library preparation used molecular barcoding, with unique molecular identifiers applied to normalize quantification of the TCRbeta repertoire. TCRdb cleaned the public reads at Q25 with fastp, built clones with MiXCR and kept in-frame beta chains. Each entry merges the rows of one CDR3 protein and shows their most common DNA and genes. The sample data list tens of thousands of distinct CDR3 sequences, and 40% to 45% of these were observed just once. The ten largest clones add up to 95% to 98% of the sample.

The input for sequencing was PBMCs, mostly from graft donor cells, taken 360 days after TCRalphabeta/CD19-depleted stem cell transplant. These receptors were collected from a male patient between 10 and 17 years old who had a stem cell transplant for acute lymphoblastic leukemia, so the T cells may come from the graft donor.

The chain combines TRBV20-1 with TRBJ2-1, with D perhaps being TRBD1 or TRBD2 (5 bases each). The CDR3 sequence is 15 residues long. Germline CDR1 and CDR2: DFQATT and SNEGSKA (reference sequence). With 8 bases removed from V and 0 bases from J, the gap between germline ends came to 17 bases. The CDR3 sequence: CSPRIWGSSYNEQFF. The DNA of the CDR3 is TGCAGTCCACGAATTTGGGGGAGCTCCTACAATGAGCAGTTCTTC.

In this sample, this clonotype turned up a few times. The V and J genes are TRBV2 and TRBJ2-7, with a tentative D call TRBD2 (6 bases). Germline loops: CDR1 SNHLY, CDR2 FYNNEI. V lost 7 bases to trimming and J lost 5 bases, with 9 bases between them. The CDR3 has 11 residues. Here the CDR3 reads CASTAGHEQYF. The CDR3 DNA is TGTGCCAGCACCGCGGGGCACGAGCAGTACTTC. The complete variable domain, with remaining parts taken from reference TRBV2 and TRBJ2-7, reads EPEVTQTPSHQVTQMGQEVILRCVPISNHLYFYWYRQILGQKVEFLVSFYNNEISEKSEIFDDQFSVERPDGSNFTLKIRSTKLEDSAMYFCASTAGHEQYFGPGTRLTVT.

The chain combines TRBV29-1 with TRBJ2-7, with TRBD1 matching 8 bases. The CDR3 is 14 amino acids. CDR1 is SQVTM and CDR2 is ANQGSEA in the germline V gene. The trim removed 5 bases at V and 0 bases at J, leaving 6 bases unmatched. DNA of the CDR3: TGCAGCGTTCTCCGGGACAGGCCCTCCTACGAGCAGTACTTC. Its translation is CSVLRDRPSYEQYF.

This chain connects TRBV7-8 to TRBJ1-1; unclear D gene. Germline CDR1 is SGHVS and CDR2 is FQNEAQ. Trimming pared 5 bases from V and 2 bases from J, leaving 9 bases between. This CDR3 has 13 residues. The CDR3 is CASSVRGNTEAFF. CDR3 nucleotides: TGTGCCAGCAGCGTACGGGGTAACACTGAAGCTTTCTTT. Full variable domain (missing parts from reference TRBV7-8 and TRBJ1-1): GAGVSQSPRYKVAKRGQDVALRCDPISGHVSLFWYQQALGQGPEFLTYFQNEAQLDKSGLPSDRFFAERPEGSVSTLKIQRTQQEDSAVYLCASSVRGNTEAFFGQGTRLTVV.

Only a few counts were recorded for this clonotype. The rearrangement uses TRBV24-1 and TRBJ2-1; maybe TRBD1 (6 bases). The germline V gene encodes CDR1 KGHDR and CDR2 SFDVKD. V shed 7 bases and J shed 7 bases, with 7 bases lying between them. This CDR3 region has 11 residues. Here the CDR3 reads CATRRGNEQFF. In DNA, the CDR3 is TGTGCCACCAGAAGGGGGAATGAGCAGTTCTTC.